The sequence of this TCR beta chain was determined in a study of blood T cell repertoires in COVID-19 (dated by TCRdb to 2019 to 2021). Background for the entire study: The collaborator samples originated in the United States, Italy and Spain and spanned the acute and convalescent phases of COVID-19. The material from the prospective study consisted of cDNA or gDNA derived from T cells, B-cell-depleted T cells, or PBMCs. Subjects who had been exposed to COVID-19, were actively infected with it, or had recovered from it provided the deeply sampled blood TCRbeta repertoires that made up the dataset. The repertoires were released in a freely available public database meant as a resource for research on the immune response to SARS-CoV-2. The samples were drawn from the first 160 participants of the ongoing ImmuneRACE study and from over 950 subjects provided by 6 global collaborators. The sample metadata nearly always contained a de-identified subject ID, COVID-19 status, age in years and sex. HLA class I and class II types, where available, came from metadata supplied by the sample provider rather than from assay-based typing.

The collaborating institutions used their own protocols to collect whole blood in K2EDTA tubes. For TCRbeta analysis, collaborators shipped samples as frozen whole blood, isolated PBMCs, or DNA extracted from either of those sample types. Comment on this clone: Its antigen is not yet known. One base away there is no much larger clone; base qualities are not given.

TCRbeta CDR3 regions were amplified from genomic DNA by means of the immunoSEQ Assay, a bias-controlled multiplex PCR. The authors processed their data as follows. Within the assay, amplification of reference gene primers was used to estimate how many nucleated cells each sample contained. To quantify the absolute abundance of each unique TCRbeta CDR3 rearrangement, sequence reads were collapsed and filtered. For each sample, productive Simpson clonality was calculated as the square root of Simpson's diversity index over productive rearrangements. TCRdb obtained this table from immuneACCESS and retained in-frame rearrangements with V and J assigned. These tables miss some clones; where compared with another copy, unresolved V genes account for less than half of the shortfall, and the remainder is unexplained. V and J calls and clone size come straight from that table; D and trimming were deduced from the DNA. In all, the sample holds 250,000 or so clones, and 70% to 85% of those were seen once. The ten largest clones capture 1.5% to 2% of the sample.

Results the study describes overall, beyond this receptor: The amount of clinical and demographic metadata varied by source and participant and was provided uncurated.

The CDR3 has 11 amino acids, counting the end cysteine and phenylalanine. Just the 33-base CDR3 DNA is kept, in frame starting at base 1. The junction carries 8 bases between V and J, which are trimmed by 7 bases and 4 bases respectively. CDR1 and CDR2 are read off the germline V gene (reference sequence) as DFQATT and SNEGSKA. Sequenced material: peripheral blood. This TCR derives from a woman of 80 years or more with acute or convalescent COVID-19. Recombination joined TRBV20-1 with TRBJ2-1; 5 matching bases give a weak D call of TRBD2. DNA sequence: TGCAGTGTCTGGGAGTACAATGAGCAGTTCTTC. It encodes CSVWEYNEQFF.